This T cell receptor (beta chain) was profiled in a study of OX40 agonist ivuxolimab in advanced cancers. For the study at large: Partial responses were achieved by three patients: one hepatocellular carcinoma, two cutaneous melanoma.

On this clone: The antigen is not known.

The study's findings and limits: The average count of expanded clones was higher among CD8+ T cells than among CD4+.

Sequenced by immunoSEQ multiplex PCR; TCRdb stores in-frame clones only, minus some. The table includes over 85,000 clones, 80% to 90% detected once. The CDR3 totals 13 residues. V lost 5 bases to trimming and J lost 7 bases; unmatched junction nucleotides: 6. Germline CDR1 and CDR2: SGHVS and FNYEAQ. This TCR came from an adult with an advanced solid tumor such as melanoma, head and neck, liver or kidney cancer. This sequence joins TRBV7-6 and TRBJ1-2, with 8 nucleotides matching TRBD1. This specimen consisted of CD4+ or CD8+ T cells sorted from blood, obtained in a trial of the OX40 agonist ivuxolimab. The CDR3 DNA is TGTGCCAGCAGCCTATCTGGGACAGGTGGCTACACCTTC. Translation: CASSLSGTGGYTF.